Described below is a single T cell receptor (beta chain) sequence and its context. The data originate from a study of blood T cell repertoires in COVID-19. Study background: In each case, the material was cDNA or gDNA derived from T cells, B-cell-depleted T cells, or PBMCs.

Unmatched junction bases numbered 10, after V lost 2 bases and J lost 1 base. CDR1 SGHNT and CDR2 YYREEE come from the germline V gene (reference sequence). The CDR3 extends over 18 amino acids. Per the authors' pipeline: Counts of nucleated cells, estimated from reference gene primer amplification, were obtained. The assay was immunoSEQ multiplex PCR, and TCRdb's table has in-frame clones only and misses some. From that table come the V and J calls and clone size; the DNA was used to work out D and trimming. The sample yields under 95,000 clones, roughly 86% seen once. Specimen: peripheral blood. The chain joins TRBV5-4 to TRBJ2-5; TRBD2 agrees at 11 bases. This clonotype was sampled from a man aged 40-49 years with acute or convalescent COVID-19. The CDR3 reads CASSLTTGTSGPQETQYF. The CDR3 DNA sequence: TGTGCCAGCAGCTTAACGACCGGGACTAGCGGACCCCAAGAGACCCAGTACTTC.